This T cell receptor (beta chain) was recovered during a study of T-cell memory formation after mild COVID-19. General observations from the study: Clones which contracted sat mainly in CM and EM if CD4+, and in EMRA if CD8+. Clones that contracted from day 15 to 85 had balanced CD4/CD8; later expanders were CD4+ biased.

5'RACE primed at constant segments yielded TCR alpha and TCR beta cDNA libraries bearing sample barcodes and UMIs. TCRdb ran MiXCR on the 5' RACE reads and lists one entry per CDR3 protein. The sample lists about 320,000 distinct CDR3 sequences; roughly an eighth were seen once. The CDR3 contains 10 residues. V lost 1 base, J lost 7 bases, and 1 base lay in between. Germline V gene lookup returns CDR1 MRHNA and CDR2 SNTAGT. As regards this clonotype: Its antigen is not identified.

The rearrangement uses TRBV6-4 and TRBJ1-2; D is undetermined. This clonotype was obtained from a man in his late teens or twenties who had mild COVID-19 (a few samples of this study predate the infection). Cell type and time point are not known. The sequencing sample was made of PBMCs or a T cell subset sorted from them (not recorded which). CDR3 nucleotides: TGTGCCAGCAGTGACTTTGGCTACACCTTC. Its protein is CASSDFGYTF.